One sample yielded the 21 T cell receptor beta chains listed below, sequenced in a study of OX40 agonist ivuxolimab in advanced cancers. Repertoires were generated with immunoSEQ multiplex PCR, while TCRdb's copy carries only in-frame clones and drops some. The repertoire consists of 20,000 to 25,000 clones, with 75% to 85% occurring once and the leading ten covering about a fifth. The sample was CD4+ or CD8+ T cells sorted from blood, taken in a trial of the OX40 agonist ivuxolimab. The receptor source for this set is an adult with an advanced solid tumor such as melanoma, head and neck, liver or kidney cancer.

This chain links TRBV7-6 with TRBJ2-6; D not resolved. V was shortened by 3 bases and J by 0 bases, with 6 bases between the two germline ends. CDR1 is SGHVS and CDR2 is FNYEAQ in the germline V gene. CDR3 length: 15 residues. CDR3 in amino acids: CASSFVSSGANVLTF. CDR3 bases: TGTGCCAGCAGCTTTGTATCCTCTGGGGCCAACGTCCTGACTTTC.

This clone was seen just once. The chain links TRBV27 to TRBJ2-3; no clear D gene. Germline CDR1 and CDR2: MNHEY and SMNVEV (reference sequence). The ends were cut back, 5 bases at V and 1 base at J, with 7 bases in the middle. This CDR3 contains 13 residues. This CDR3 is CASSALGTDTQYF. The CDR3 DNA is TGTGCCAGCAGTGCCCTCGGCACAGATACGCAGTATTTT.

This clone was picked up one time. This chain joins TRBV5-1 and TRBJ2-5, with 8 positions matching TRBD2. The ends lost 0 bases at V and 4 bases at J; junction bases unmatched: 5. The CDR3 is 15 residues long. Per germline, CDR1 SGHRS and CDR2 YFSETQ. The CDR3 is CASSLGRGAGETQYF. The DNA for the CDR3 is TGCGCCAGCAGCTTGGGGCGGGGGGCGGGAGAGACCCAGTACTTC.

This chain uses TRBV27 with TRBJ2-7; possibly TRBD2 for D (6 bases). The V and J ends lost 5 bases and 7 bases respectively, with 15 bases between them. CDR1 is MNHEY and CDR2 is SMNVEV in the germline V gene (reference sequence). The CDR3 runs to 13 residues. This CDR3 reads CASSPGGPLEQYF. Written as DNA, the CDR3 is TGTGCCAGCAGTCCCGGAGGGCCTCTTGAGCAGTACTTC.

The chain is built from TRBV6-1 and TRBJ2-4; 10 bases are a match to TRBD1. J lost 0 bases, V lost 2 bases, and 7 bases had no gene match. Germline V gene sequence: CDR1 MNHNS, CDR2 SASEGT. CDR3 length: 18 residues. The chain's CDR3 is CASSETGQGILAKNIQYF. In DNA, the CDR3 is TGTGCCAGCAGTGAAACGGGACAGGGGATTTTAGCCAAAAACATTCAGTACTTC.

The chain is built from TRBV28 and TRBJ1-4; D is perhaps TRBD1 (5 bases). The V end lost 6 bases, the J end lost 5 bases, and 16 bases lay between the germline ends. From germline, CDR1 is MDHEN and CDR2 SYDVKM. The CDR3 is 15 amino acids. The DNA of the CDR3 is TGTGCCAGCAGAAATTGGGGGTCGGGGAATGAAAAACTGTTTTTT. Translated, it gives CASRNWGSGNEKLFF.

The gene calls are TRBV6-1 and TRBJ1-1; 7 bases match TRBD1. With V trimmed by 5 bases and J by 5 bases, 2 bases remained unmatched. Germline V gene sequence: CDR1 MNHNS, CDR2 SASEGT. The CDR3 sequence is 12 residues long. CDR3 nucleotides: TGTGCCAGCAGTACAGGGGTGACTGAAGCTTTCTTT. The encoded protein is CASSTGVTEAFF.

This clone was found a few times. The rearrangement joins TRBV5-1 to TRBJ1-1; D is unclear. Between the trimmed V and J ends, which lost 3 bases and 0 bases, there was a span of 6 bases. The germline CDR1 and CDR2 sequences are SGHRS and YFSETQ. The CDR3 is made up of 13 amino acids. The CDR3, as DNA: TGCGCCAGCAGCTCGGGGTTGAACACTGAAGCTTTCTTT. Amino acid sequence: CASSSGLNTEAFF.

This clone was observed a handful of times. This CDR3 is CASSPSWGANTEAFF. For the CDR3, the DNA is TGTGCCAGCAGCCCGTCGTGGGGGGCGAACACTGAAGCTTTCTTT. The gene calls are TRBV7-6 and TRBJ1-1, with D possibly being TRBD1 (6 bases). Trimming removed 5 bases from V and 1 base from J, with 14 bases in between. Germline V lookup: CDR1 SGHVS, CDR2 FNYEAQ. This CDR3 has 15 amino acids.

V is TRBV15 and J is TRBJ1-1; TRBD1 is a possible D gene (6 bases). The V and J ends lost 8 bases and 3 bases respectively, with 16 bases between them. The germline gives CDR1 LNHNV, CDR2 YYDKDF (reference sequence). The CDR3 totals 14 residues. The CDR3 reads CATEGGEGHTEAFF. For the CDR3, the DNA is TGTGCCACCGAGGGGGGGGAGGGGCACACTGAAGCTTTCTTT. The whole variable domain, filled in from reference TRBV15 and TRBJ1-1, reads DAMVIQNPRYQVTQFGKPVTLSCSQTLNHNVMYWYQQKSSQAPKLLFHYYDKDFNNEADTPDNFQSRRPNTSFCFLDIRSPGLGDTAMYLCATEGGEGHTEAFFGQGTRLTVV.

The V and J genes are TRBV5-1 and TRBJ1-1; D possibly corresponds to TRBD1 (6 bases). Germline V gives CDR1 SGHRS, CDR2 YFSETQ. V lost 3 bases, J lost 3 bases, and 12 bases lay in between. This CDR3 region has 14 residues. The CDR3 region has the DNA TGCGCCAGCAGCTCCTCGGGGGGCTACACTGAAGCTTTCTTT. This sequence encodes CASSSSGGYTEAFF.

This clone showed up just once. V is TRBV19 and J is TRBJ1-5; D is uncertain. V dropped 3 bases and J dropped 0 bases, with 9 bases sitting between them. The CDR3 runs 15 residues. Germline V gene data show CDR1 as LNHDA and CDR2 as SQIVND (reference sequence). The CDR3 nucleotides are TGTGCCAGTAGTATCTCAGATTATAGCAATCAGCCCCAGCATTTT. It codes for CASSISDYSNQPQHF.

CDR3 coding DNA: TGCGCCAGCAGCTTGGTTTCGGGGGGCACAGATACGCAGTATTTT. It encodes CASSLVSGGTDTQYF. J is TRBJ2-3 and V is TRBV5-1; a possible D gene is TRBD2 (6 bases). The V end was cut by 0 bases, the J end by 1 base, with 9 bases between. Germline V CDR1 and CDR2: SGHRS, YFSETQ. CDR3 length equals 15 residues.

This chain joins TRBV5-1 and TRBJ1-1; D call uncertain. Deletions cut 0 bases from V and 4 bases from J, with 10 bases between. CDR3 size: 14 residues. Germline lookup yields CDR1 SGHRS and CDR2 YFSETQ. CDR3 in DNA: TGCGCCAGCAGCTTGGCCGTGGGGAGCACTGAAGCTTTCTTT. The encoded protein is CASSLAVGSTEAFF.

This CDR3 is CASSFIGSSGELFF. The CDR3 nucleotides read TGTGCCAGCAGTTTTATCGGTAGTTCCGGGGAGCTGTTTTTT. This rearrangement joins TRBV27 to TRBJ2-2; unclear D gene. CDR1 is MNHEY, CDR2 SMNVEV, per germline (reference sequence). Between the trimmed V and J ends, which lost 3 bases and 6 bases, there was a span of 11 bases. The length of the CDR3 is 14 residues.

The chain links TRBV27 to TRBJ2-5; 11 bases agree with TRBD2. Germline assignment: CDR1 MNHEY and CDR2 SMNVEV (reference sequence). The V gene end was trimmed by 6 bases and the J gene end by 5 bases; junction bases not matched to a gene: 8. The CDR3 length is 15 residues. DNA for the CDR3: TGTGCCAGCAGCACGACTAGCGGGGTAGAGGAGACCCAGTACTTC. Protein: CASSTTSGVEETQYF.

The chain uses TRBV30 and TRBJ1-1; TRBD1 matches at 9 bases. Germline V gene data show CDR1 as GTSNPN and CDR2 as SVGIG (reference sequence). The CDR3 is 13 amino acids. J lost 5 bases, V lost 5 bases, and 6 bases had no gene match. The CDR3 sequence: CAWGGQGWTEAFF. CDR3 bases: TGTGCCTGGGGTGGACAGGGGTGGACTGAAGCTTTCTTT.

The chain is built from TRBV6-5 and TRBJ2-7; no reliable D call. The V gene lost 5 bases and the J gene lost 3 bases, with 11 bases spanning the gap. The CDR3 covers 13 residues. Germline CDR1 reads MNHEY; CDR2 reads SVGAGI. DNA for the CDR3: TGTGCCAGCAGTAGGGAACAGCACTACGAGCAGTACTTC. It codes for CASSREQHYEQYF.

This rearrangement joins TRBV7-9 to TRBJ2-1, with 9 bases identical to TRBD2. This CDR3 has 15 residues. V shed 10 bases, J shed 7 bases, and the junction held 14 bases outside the gene matches. Germline V gene data show CDR1 as SEHNR and CDR2 as FQNEAQ (reference sequence). The CDR3 here is CATQSGASGTNEQFF. The CDR3 bases are TGTGCCACCCAATCCGGGGCTAGCGGGACGAATGAGCAGTTCTTC. Filled out from reference TRBV7-9 and TRBJ2-1, the complete variable domain reads DTGVSQNPRHKITKRGQNVTFRCDPISEHNRLYWYRQTLGQGPEFLTYFQNEAQLEKSRLLSDRFSAERPKGSFSTLEIQRTEQGDSAMYLCATQSGASGTNEQFFGPGTRLTVL.

This clone appeared a single time. The rearrangement uses TRBV27 and TRBJ2-7, with D possibly called TRBD1 or TRBD2 (6 bases each). V was shortened by 6 bases and J by 3 bases, with 12 bases between the two germline ends. The CDR3 length is 13 residues. CDR1 MNHEY and CDR2 SMNVEV come from the germline V gene (reference sequence). The CDR3 protein is CASSPGGGYEQYF. In DNA form, the CDR3 reads TGTGCCAGCAGCCCAGGAGGGGGCTACGAGCAGTACTTC.

The chain combines TRBV9 with TRBJ2-7; 7 bases match TRBD2. Germline lookup yields CDR1 SGDLS and CDR2 YYNGEE. Germline trimming cut 3 bases from V and 2 bases from J; bases unmatched to any gene: 8. This CDR3 contains 15 residues. CDR3 residues: CASSASWGGAYEQYF. Written as DNA, the CDR3 is TGTGCCAGCAGCGCAAGTTGGGGAGGGGCCTACGAGCAGTACTTC.